This record concerns one T cell receptor (beta chain) sequence. Its antigen remains unknown. V lost 2 bases to trimming and J lost 2 bases, with 13 bases between them. The CDR3 runs 15 residues. Looked up from germline, CDR1 is MNHNS and CDR2 is SASEGT. This table comes from immunoSEQ multiplex PCR, and its TCRdb copy is limited to in-frame clones, with some not included. Among more than 9,500 clones listed, roughly 73% were seen once. This sample was taken from a study of chemoradiotherapy in HPV16-positive cancers. Background on the study: Functional T-cell assays on a couple of HPV16-positive patients' cells defined candidate HPV-specific clones and common TCR motifs. Study findings and constraints: HPV-specific T cells were functionally defined from only two HPV16-positive patients. Candidate HPV-specific clones and E7-related TCR motifs grew in tumor during treatment. In HPV16-positive patients, HPV-responsive T-cell expansion tracked better recurrence-free survival.

The biological material was taken from a patient who underwent chemoradiotherapy. The source is a human donor with HPV-associated anogenital cancer. This chain connects TRBV6-1 to TRBJ2-7; D not resolved. CDR3 in amino acids: CASSEWQTGPYEQYF. The CDR3 DNA follows: TGTGCCAGCAGTGAATGGCAGACTGGGCCCTACGAGCAGTACTTC.